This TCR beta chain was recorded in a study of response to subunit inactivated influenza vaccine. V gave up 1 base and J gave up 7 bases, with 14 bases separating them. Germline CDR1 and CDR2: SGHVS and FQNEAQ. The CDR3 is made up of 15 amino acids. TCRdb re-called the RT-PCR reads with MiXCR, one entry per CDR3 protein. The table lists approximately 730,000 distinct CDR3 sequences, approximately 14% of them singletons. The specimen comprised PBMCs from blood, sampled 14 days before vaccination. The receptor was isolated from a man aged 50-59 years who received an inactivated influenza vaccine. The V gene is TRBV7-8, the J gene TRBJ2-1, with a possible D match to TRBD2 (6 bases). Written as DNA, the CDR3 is TGTGCCAGCAGCTTAGTTCGAGCGGGCCGAAATGAGCAGTTCTTC. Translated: CASSLVRAGRNEQFF.